This T cell receptor (beta chain) stems from a study of shared clonotypes between healthy human individuals. The authors distributed each subset's genomic DNA evenly over several immunoSEQ plates. Original methodology: With immunoSEQ giving junction-only sequences and no quality scores, filtering differed. Sequenced by immunoSEQ multiplex PCR; TCRdb stores in-frame clones only, minus some. That table is the source of V, J and clone size, and D and trimming were worked out from the DNA. Here the sample spans fewer than 700,000 clones, roughly 72% being singletons. As regards this clone: The antigen remains unidentified.

Trimming shortened V by 6 bases and J by 0 bases, and 9 bases separated the two germline ends. Germline V CDR1 and CDR2: SGHDN, FVKESK. The CDR3 is made up of 13 amino acids. The study enrolled healthy HIV-negative adults without recent acute infections or vaccinations as donors. Whole-study findings and limits: How much donors shared clonotypes was expected to be affected by sequencing depth.

V usage is TRBV14 and J usage is TRBJ2-7; D is uncertain. Specimen: PBMCs. This TCR was sampled from a woman aged 40 to 49 in good health. Some clones in this sample may be carry-over from other donors' samples. CDR3 coding DNA: TGTGCCAGCAGACTGACGTCCTCCTACGAGCAGTACTTC. It translates to CASRLTSSYEQYF. The whole variable domain, filled in from reference TRBV14 and TRBJ2-7, reads EAGVTQFPSHSVIEKGQTVTLRCDPISGHDNLYWYRRVMGKEIKFLLHFVKESKQDESGMPNNRFLAERTGGTYSTLKVQPAELEDSGVYFCASRLTSSYEQYFGPGTRLTVT.